This is a list of T cell receptor beta chains from one sample in a study of blood T cell repertoires in COVID-19. Using immunoSEQ multiplex PCR, the repertoire was profiled, and TCRdb retains in-frame clones only, with some absent. The sample yields about 180,000 clones, 85% to 90% seen once. Sequenced sample: peripheral blood. These receptors were collected from a man aged 60 to 75 with COVID-19, enrolled during active disease. Each CDR3 is given without its conserved first and last residue. For some rows the clone size is stated as once, few or many, or as a class when expanded; others skip it.

cdr3_aa: ANPSGYEQY
clone_size: NA
v_call: TRBV6-4

cdr3_aa: ASTDFGAGGNQPQH
clone_size: few
v_call: TRBV19

cdr3_aa: ASSLQQGYQETQY
clone_size: NA
v_call: TRBV18

cdr3_aa: ASSFPGYSYEQY
clone_size: NA
v_call: TRBV28

cdr3_aa: ASSLGGGFTNTEAF
clone_size: NA
v_call: TRBV7-6

cdr3_aa: SASISTEAF
clone_size: NA
v_call: TRBV20-1

cdr3_aa: ASSLSSGASSEAF
clone_size: NA
v_call: TRBV7-9

cdr3_aa: ASSFGQGNYEQY
clone_size: NA
v_call: TRBV5-6

cdr3_aa: ASSPRGGADTGELF
clone_size: NA
v_call: TRBV9

cdr3_aa: ASRAGGRDEQF
clone_size: NA
v_call: TRBV19

cdr3_aa: SVERPGVGYT
clone_size: NA
v_call: TRBV29-1

cdr3_aa: ASSEGRGSYEQY
clone_size: NA
v_call: TRBV2

cdr3_aa: ASSQEIGTGNYGYT
clone_size: once
v_call: TRBV4-2

cdr3_aa: ASSLGGGRVGEQY
clone_size: NA
v_call: TRBV13

cdr3_aa: ASSRQGVTDEQF
clone_size: NA
v_call: TRBV2

cdr3_aa: ASSLVVGAGELF
clone_size: NA
v_call: TRBV25-1